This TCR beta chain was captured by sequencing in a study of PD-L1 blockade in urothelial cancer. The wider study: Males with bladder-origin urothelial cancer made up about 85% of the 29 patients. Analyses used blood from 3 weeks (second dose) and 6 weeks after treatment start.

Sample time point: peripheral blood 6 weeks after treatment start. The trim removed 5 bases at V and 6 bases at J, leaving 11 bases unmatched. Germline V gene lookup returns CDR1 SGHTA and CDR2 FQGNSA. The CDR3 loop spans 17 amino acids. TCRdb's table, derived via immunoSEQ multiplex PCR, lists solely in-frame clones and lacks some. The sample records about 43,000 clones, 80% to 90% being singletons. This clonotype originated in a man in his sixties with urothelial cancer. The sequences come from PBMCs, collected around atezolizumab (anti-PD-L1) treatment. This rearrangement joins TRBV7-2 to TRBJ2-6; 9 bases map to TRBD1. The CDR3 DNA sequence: TGTGCCAGCAGCCATATTACAGGGGGCTTTGAGGCCAACGTCCTGACTTTC. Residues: CASSHITGGFEANVLTF.